These T cell receptor beta chains were read from a single sample in a study of T cells after yellow fever vaccination. MiXCR was run by TCRdb on the 5' RACE reads, yielding one entry per CDR3 protein. The profile covers some 500,000 distinct CDR3 sequences, with roughly 14% appearing a single time and over 13% taken by the ten largest. Sequences were derived from PBMCs, sampled on the day of the yellow fever booster vaccination. These receptors all stem from a man aged 25 to 40 who received the YFV17D yellow fever vaccine. CDR3s include the opening cysteine and the closing phenylalanine or tryptophan.

V gene,J gene,CDR3 protein
TRBV5-1,TRBJ1-4,CASSLEVMDEKLFF
TRBV19,TRBJ1-2,CASSAQGAHFGYTF
TRBV5-1,TRBJ2-3,CASSHVRTSGRRDTQYF
TRBV4-3,TRBJ2-3,CASSQGLAGGGTDTQYF
TRBV28,TRBJ2-7,CASNPGQNYEQYF
TRBV6-5,TRBJ2-7,CASSYSGARMTYEQYF
TRBV11-2,TRBJ2-2,CASSLMGLAGGLTGELFF
TRBV28,TRBJ2-5,CASSLSRTWKRETQYF
TRBV3-1,TRBJ1-2,CASSQDLHPNYGYTF
TRBV5-5,TRBJ2-7,CASIKGQDITYEQYF
TRBV7-2,TRBJ2-5,CASSSGATSSKTQYF
TRBV5-1,TRBJ2-1,CASSFYLELGNNEQFF
TRBV3-1,TRBJ1-1,CASSRGQDTEAFF
TRBV27,TRBJ2-1,CASMRNREGNEQFF
TRBV11-3,TRBJ2-3,CASSSKGTDTQYF
TRBV6-5,TRBJ2-1,CASSYRSSGSDNEQFF
TRBV3-1,TRBJ2-7,CASSGQEALSYEQYF
TRBV5-6,TRBJ2-5,CASRAGVETQYF
TRBV6-4,TRBJ1-5,CAICRRDYQYSNQPQHF
TRBV30,TRBJ2-5,CAWDTKGRRNQETQYF
TRBV10-3,TRBJ2-3,CASTSSSADTQYF
TRBV9,TRBJ2-5,CASSVGMQETQYF
TRBV25-1,TRBJ1-5,CASTEGPEGQGNSNQPQHF
TRBV12-3/TRBV12-4,TRBJ2-7,CASSPRVAGAYEQYF
TRBV7-9,TRBJ2-3,CGLAGDPGTDTQYF
TRBV30,TRBJ2-2,CAWSVLSGRGAGELFF
TRBV30,TRBJ2-7,CAWRAANSYEQYF
TRBV7-2,TRBJ1-6,CASSPQISPLHF
TRBV23-1,TRBJ2-7,CASSQTGTPIPAEQYF
TRBV7-9,TRBJ2-7,CASSSGGRSSYEQYF
TRBV20-1,TRBJ2-1,CSARDLDGSSYNEQFF
TRBV11-2,TRBJ2-2,CASTHRGGRPGELFF
TRBV12-3/TRBV12-4,TRBJ2-7,CASSSSGTGKKYF
TRBV9,TRBJ2-5,CASSPQETSGSIGETQYF
TRBV7-2,TRBJ2-7,CASRLGTGGFEQYF
TRBV7-2,TRBJ2-7,CASSSDFDRYEQYF
TRBV6-5,TRBJ2-3,CASSYSVAGGTDTQYF
TRBV18,TRBJ2-6,CASSPSLTHSGANVLTF
TRBV9,TRBJ2-3,CASSVAAGRTDTQYF
TRBV19,TRBJ2-3,CASSQAGGLTDTQYF
TRBV5-1,TRBJ1-4,CASSRALASNEKLFF
TRBV24-1,TRBJ2-3,CATMGDRQGDTQYF
TRBV12-5,TRBJ1-1,CASGVVGQAGAEAFF
TRBV18,TRBJ2-2,CASSPPGAGELFF
TRBV3-1,TRBJ1-3,CASSQGTGTGGATIYF
TRBV6-2/TRBV6-3,TRBJ2-1,CASSYYGEQFF
TRBV10-3,TRBJ2-2,CAISGRGLAGTNTGELFF
TRBV27,TRBJ1-1,CASSLGGQPEAFF
TRBV3-1,TRBJ2-7,CASSKGIGIDEQYF
TRBV19,TRBJ2-5,CASSIGQETQYF
TRBV20-1,TRBJ2-4,CSAPHSLVNIQYF
TRBV20-1,TRBJ1-5,CSARGAGGRNQPQHF
TRBV20-1,TRBJ2-7,CSASGGVNEQYF
TRBV7-2,TRBJ1-3,CASSPTGGGNTIYF
TRBV6-1,TRBJ1-2,CASRDRLYYGYTF